These T cell receptor beta chains were read from a single sample in a study of CD8+CD57+ T cells in acquired aplastic anemia. TCRdb itself ran the reads through MiXCR, one entry per CDR3 protein. The data hold 200,000 to 300,000 distinct CDR3 sequences, with around 45% observed a single time. Sequencing was performed on sorted CD4+, CD8+, or CD8+CD57+ T cells (not recorded which) from PBMCs. These receptor sequences come from a human donor with aplastic anemia. Both conserved end residues are part of each CDR3. The order of the fields is D gene, J gene, V gene, clone size, CDR3 DNA, CDR3 protein. A D gene is named only where the DNA matches it firmly. Clone sizes are given selectively: once, few, many, or a class where the clone is expanded.

. | TRBJ1-2 | TRBV7-2 | . | TGTGCCAGCAGTCGGATGGGGTTAGCTAACTATGGCTACACCTTC | CASSRMGLANYGYTF
. | TRBJ2-7 | TRBV5-1 | . | TGCGCCAGCAGACGCGACAGAGCATACGAGCAGTACTTC | CASRRDRAYEQYF
. | TRBJ2-7 | TRBV19 | . | TGTGCCAGTAGTATCCAGGGACAAACCTGCGAGCAGTACTTC | CASSIQGQTCEQYF
TRBD1 | TRBJ1-6 | TRBV5-1 | many | TGCGCCAGCTCCTTGCAAAGCCGGTTTGGGACAGGGTATTCACCCCTCCACTTT | CASSLQSRFGTGYSPLHF
TRBD1 | TRBJ2-7 | TRBV10-3 | many | TGTGCCATCAAATCCAGACTGGACAGGGCCTACGAGCAGTACTTC | CAIKSRLDRAYEQYF
. | TRBJ1-1 | TRBV7-8 | many | TGTGCCAGCAGCTTAGGTGTCAGGCAGAACACTGAAGCTTTCTTT | CASSLGVRQNTEAFF
TRBD1 | TRBJ2-7 | TRBV7-8 | many | TGTGCCAGCAGCCCTCAGACAGGGCTACGTATGTACGAGCAGTACTTC | CASSPQTGLRMYEQYF
. | TRBJ2-7 | TRBV19 | . | TGTGCCAGTAGTATAGATGGGACACGCGAGCAGTACTTC | CASSIDGTREQYF
. | TRBJ2-6 | TRBV30 | few | TGTGCCTGGGCAGGGTTGATTAGATCTGGGGCCAACGTCCTGACTTTC | CAWAGLIRSGANVLTF
TRBD2 | TRBJ2-5 | TRBV27 | . | TGTGCCAGCAGTCCGGGGGGAAAGACCCAGTACTTC | CASSPGGKTQYF
. | TRBJ2-3 | TRBV7-2 | many | TGTGCCAGCAGTCCTAACCCTGCGTCAGATACGCAGTATTTT | CASSPNPASDTQYF
TRBD2 | TRBJ2-1 | TRBV2 | many | TGTGCCAGCAAACAGACTAGCAGCTACAATGAGCAGTTCTTC | CASKQTSSYNEQFF
TRBD2 | TRBJ2-5 | TRBV9 | many | TGTGCCAGCAGCGTAGCTGGGACTAGTGAAGAGACCCAGTACTTC | CASSVAGTSEETQYF
TRBD2 | TRBJ2-5 | TRBV20-1 | . | TGCAGTGCTAATAGAGGGACTAGCGCTAGAGAGACCCAGTACTTC | CSANRGTSARETQYF
TRBD2 | TRBJ2-1 | TRBV28 | . | TGTGCCAGCAGCCCCCTCCCTTTACTAGCGGGATACAATGAGCAGTTCTTC | CASSPLPLLAGYNEQFF
. | TRBJ1-2 | TRBV24-1 | . | TGTGCCACCAGTGACTCAACCCCCGGGGGTGGCTACACCTTC | CATSDSTPGGGYTF
. | TRBJ2-5 | TRBV28 | few | TGTGCCAGCAGTTTATCGAGCAGGGACCCGATGGATCAGCCCCAGTACTTC | CASSLSSRDPMDQPQYF
. | TRBJ1-1 | TRBV9 | . | TGTGCCAGCAGCGTTGATGGCGGGGGTACTGAAGCTTTCTTT | CASSVDGGGTEAFF
. | TRBJ1-1 | TRBV11-1 | . | TGTGCCAGCAGCCTGGAGTCTAGGGAGAACACTGAAGCTCTCTTT | CASSLESRENTEALF
TRBD1 | TRBJ2-5 | TRBV10-3 | few | TGTGCCATCAGTGGGCTGACAGGGGTTGAGACCCAGTACTTC | CAISGLTGVETQYF
. | TRBJ2-7 | TRBV10-1 | . | TGCGCCAGCAGTGATGCCGACAGGCCCTACGAGCAGTACTTC | CASSDADRPYEQYF
. | TRBJ2-7 | TRBV7-6 | . | TGTGCCAGCAGCTTATCTCCCGGCTACGAGCAGTACTTC | CASSLSPGYEQYF
. | TRBJ1-2 | TRBV7-6 | . | TGTGCCAGCGGCGGACAGAACTATGGCTACACCTTC | CASGGQNYGYTF
. | TRBJ2-1 | TRBV27 | many | TGTGCCAGCAGTGATCCCGGGCCACGGGTGCAGTTCTTC | CASSDPGPRVQFF
. | TRBJ1-5 | TRBV10-3 | . | TGTGCCATCAGTGAGGAACGACAGCCCCAGCATTTT | CAISEERQPQHF
. | TRBJ1-1 | TRBV6-2/TRBV6-3 | few | TGTGCCAGCAGTTACTCGCGGGGCACTGAAGCTTTCTTT | CASSYSRGTEAFF
. | TRBJ1-6 | TRBV10-1 | many | TGCGCCAGCAGTGAGTACCCGTCGGGGACGCACGCCTTT | CASSEYPSGTHAF
TRBD1 | TRBJ1-2 | TRBV7-9 | . | TGTGCCAGCAGTTACCCCGGACAGGGCATCTATGGCTACACCTTC | CASSYPGQGIYGYTF
. | TRBJ2-5 | TRBV2 | many | TGTGCCAGCAGTGAAGGGGGCAGAGACCAAGAGACCCAGTACTTC | CASSEGGRDQETQYF
. | TRBJ1-2 | TRBV6-5 | many | TGTGCCAGCAGTTACTTCGTTGGCTATGGCTACACCTTC | CASSYFVGYGYTF
. | TRBJ1-2 | TRBV4-1 | many | TGCGCCAGCAGCCAAGTTCACGGACGTGGCTACACCTTC | CASSQVHGRGYTF
. | TRBJ2-1 | TRBV4-1 | many | TGCGCCAGCAGCCAAGATCTCGAGGGCTACAATGAGCAGTTCTTC | CASSQDLEGYNEQFF
. | TRBJ1-4 | TRBV4-3 | many | TGCGCCAGCAGCCAAGATAGTAATCGCCGGGAAAAACTGTTTTTT | CASSQDSNRREKLFF
. | TRBJ1-3 | TRBV10-2 | . | TGCGCCAGCAGTGAGTCGCCGACCAGCTCTGGAAACACCATATATTTT | CASSESPTSSGNTIYF
. | TRBJ2-1 | TRBV29-1 | many | TGCAGCGTTGAAGACTACAATGAGCAGTTCTTC | CSVEDYNEQFF
TRBD1 | TRBJ2-4 | TRBV2 | . | TGTGCCAGCAGACTACAGGGGGCGCAGTACTTC | CASRLQGAQYF
. | TRBJ2-6 | TRBV25-1 | . | TGTGCCAGCAGTGTGATCAATCTCTCTGGGGCCAACGTCCTGACTTTC | CASSVINLSGANVLTF
TRBD1 | TRBJ1-4 | TRBV11-2 | once | TGTGCCAGCAGCTCCACACCGGGACAGGGAAAAGGTGAAAAACTGTTTTTT | CASSSTPGQGKGEKLFF
. | TRBJ1-4 | TRBV7-3 | once | TGTGCCAGCAGCCAAGATAGGGGGGCGGACGAAAAACTGTCTTTT | CASSQDRGADEKLSF
TRBD1 | TRBJ1-5 | TRBV10-2 | . | TGCGCCAGCAGTGGTCCGGGACAGGGGCATCAGCCCCAGCACTTT | CASSGPGQGHQPQHF
TRBD1 | TRBJ1-1 | TRBV14 | . | TGTGCCAGCAGTTTCAGGCCCGACAGGGCTAACACTGAAGCTTTCTTT | CASSFRPDRANTEAFF
TRBD2 | TRBJ2-2 | TRBV28 | . | TGTGCCAGCAGTTTACAGCGGGAGGGGAGGGCCGGGGAGCTGTTTTTT | CASSLQREGRAGELFF
. | TRBJ2-1 | TRBV6-5 | many | TGTGCCAGCAGCCCAGGGTCTGAGCAGTTCTTC | CASSPGSEQFF
TRBD1 | TRBJ2-1 | TRBV9 | many | TGTGCCAGCAGCGTCCGGGACAGGGATTTCAATGAGCAGTTCTTC | CASSVRDRDFNEQFF